Below, one T cell receptor beta chain is given with its context. No antigen is known for it. Unique molecular identifiers were attached to individual cDNA molecules. TCRdb independently ran MiXCR on the 5' RACE reads; one entry per CDR3 protein. Of approximately 71,000 distinct CDR3 sequences in the sample, approximately 14% were seen once. These data originate in a study of early T cells in non-severe SARS-CoV-2 infection. Overall study context: Investigators sequenced bulk RNA drawn from unsorted whole blood, and chains remained unpaired.

Study results and limitations: Matching with VDJdb favored anti-spike CD8 responses (missing private and CD4 specificities).

This CDR3 is built from 16 residues. With 3 bases clipped from V and 1 base from J, the junction kept 4 bases outside the gene matches. In germline, CDR1 is SGHNT, CDR2 YENEEA. The chain has TRBV11-3 and TRBJ2-5; 11 nucleotides align to TRBD1. This receptor was identified in an adult who was a healthcare worker with PCR-confirmed SARS-CoV-2 infection or an uninfected control (not recorded which). Sequencing was done on a sample of whole blood. As DNA, the CDR3 is TGTGCCAGCAGCTTGGGGACAGGGGGTCCCCAAGAGACCCAGTACTTC. Its protein is CASSLGTGGPQETQYF.